The 22 T cell receptor beta chains below all came from one sample that was sequenced in a study of blood T cell repertoires in COVID-19. Here immunoSEQ multiplex PCR was the method, and the copy in TCRdb shows in-frame clones only, minus some. The sample lists under 95,000 clones, 86% occurring once. The sample taken for sequencing was peripheral blood. Receptor source: an older man in a cohort sampled during active COVID-19.

This rearrangement joins TRBV18 to TRBJ2-4, with D perhaps matching TRBD2 (5 bases). Trimming cost V 2 bases and J 2 bases, with 10 bases left between them. Per germline, CDR1 KGHSH and CDR2 LQKENI. The CDR3 loop spans 15 amino acids. Here the CDR3 DNA reads TGTGCCAGCTCACCATCTGAGGGTTCCAAAAACATTCAGTACTTC. Translation gives CASSPSEGSKNIQYF.

V gene TRBV24-1 combines with J gene TRBJ1-1; 7 bases map to TRBD1. The V gene's germline CDR1 is KGHDR and CDR2 SFDVKD. The CDR3 runs to 15 residues. With 4 bases clipped from V and 8 bases from J, the junction kept 12 bases outside the gene matches. CDR3: CATSELGQPALEAFF. In nucleotides, the CDR3 is TGTGCCACCAGTGAGTTGGGACAGCCGGCGTTAGAAGCTTTCTTT.

The CDR3 nucleotides read TGTGCCATCAGTGAGTCGGGGCCGGAGCTGTTTTTT. Protein sequence: CAISESGPELFF. The genes are TRBV10-3 and TRBJ2-2; TRBD1 might be the D (5 bases). The CDR3 contains 12 residues. From germline, CDR1 is ENHRY and CDR2 SYGVKD. Trimming pared 0 bases from V and 10 bases from J, leaving 6 bases between.

This chain connects TRBV7-2 to TRBJ1-1; 7 bases map to TRBD1. CDR1 and CDR2 (germline): SGHTA, FQGNSA. CDR3 size: 15 residues. The V segment lost 5 bases and the J segment 6 bases; nucleotides outside the gene matches: 12. The CDR3 protein is CASSPIQGGGAEAFF. CDR3 nucleotides: TGTGCCAGCAGCCCAATTCAGGGGGGTGGTGCTGAAGCTTTCTTT.

The CDR3 nucleotides read TGTGCCAGCAGCTTGGCCAGGGGGTCCCCCGGAAAGGGAGGCAATCAGCCCCAGCATTTT. This sequence encodes CASSLARGSPGKGGNQPQHF. The chain recombines TRBV5-5 with TRBJ1-5; TRBD1 aligns across 7 bases. CDR1 is SGHKS and CDR2 is YYEKEE in the germline V gene (reference sequence). V lost 0 bases to trimming and J lost 2 bases; unmatched junction nucleotides: 17. CDR3 length: 20 residues. Complete variable domain (other parts from reference TRBV5-5 and TRBJ1-5): DAGVTQSPTHLIKTRGQQVTLRCSPISGHKSVSWYQQVLGQGPQFIFQYYEKEERGRGNFPDRFSARQFPNYSSELNVNALLLGDSALYLCASSLARGSPGKGGNQPQHFGDGTRLSIL.

The sample holds a few counts of this clone. This chain joins TRBV7-9 and TRBJ1-2; 9 nucleotides agree with TRBD1. V gave up 4 bases and J gave up 8 bases; unmatched junction bases: 8. Per the germline V gene, CDR1 is SEHNR and CDR2 is FQNEAQ (reference sequence). The CDR3 has 14 amino acids. CDR3 nucleotide sequence: TGTGCCAGCAGCTCAACAGGGGGCGCTTGGGGCTACACCTTC. This sequence encodes CASSSTGGAWGYTF.

This clone was detected a few times. The chain joins TRBV6-6 to TRBJ2-2, with 9 bases matching TRBD2. The J segment lost 4 bases and the V segment lost 6 bases, leaving 9 bases of the junction unmatched. The CDR3 spans 16 residues. Germline-derived CDR1 and CDR2 are MNHNY and SVGAGI (reference sequence). As DNA, the CDR3 is TGTGCCAGCAGCCTTAGCGGGGGAGAAATCACCGGGGAGCTGTTTTTT. Amino acid sequence: CASSLSGGEITGELFF.

The CDR3 DNA reads as TGTGCCAGCAGTTTATCTCTGACAGGGGGTAATTCACCCCTCCACTTT. Translated, it gives CASSLSLTGGNSPLHF. The chain is built from TRBV28 and TRBJ1-6, with 9 bases identical to TRBD1. The CDR3 has 16 amino acids. Germline V CDR1 and CDR2: MDHEN, SYDVKM. V gave up 1 base and J gave up 6 bases; unmatched junction bases: 4.

The J gene is TRBJ2-2, the V gene TRBV7-8; TRBD2 matches at 8 bases. The CDR3 sequence is 20 residues long. Germline assignment: CDR1 SGHVS and CDR2 FQNEAQ. Trimming at V came to 3 bases and at J to 4 bases, leaving 19 bases not matched to a gene. The CDR3 is CASSFPSSRSAGESTGELFF. CDR3 nucleotides: TGTGCCAGCAGCTTCCCGAGTTCGCGATCAGCGGGGGAGTCCACCGGGGAGCTGTTTTTT.

The chain carries TRBV10-3 and TRBJ1-4, with 8 bases matching TRBD1. The CDR3 has 14 residues. Germline CDR1 reads ENHRY; CDR2 reads SYGVKD. With 3 bases clipped from V and 7 bases from J, the junction kept 4 bases outside the gene matches. The CDR3: CAISDGQGGEKLFF. The CDR3 DNA is TGTGCCATCAGTGACGGACAGGGAGGTGAAAAACTGTTTTTT.

This clone was seen only once. The DNA for the CDR3 is TGTGCCAGCCGGACTAGCGGGGGGGCGGAGACCCAGTACTTC. Its protein product is CASRTSGGAETQYF. The gene calls are TRBV6-5 and TRBJ2-5; 15 bases match TRBD2. Losses at the gene ends were 8 bases for V and 5 bases for J; bases not matched to a gene: 3. CDR1 is MNHEY and CDR2 is SVGAGI in the germline V gene. The CDR3 loop spans 14 amino acids.

The genes are TRBV3-1 (or the pseudogene TRBV3-2) and TRBJ2-3, with TRBD2 matching over 9 bases. The V segment lost 1 base and the J segment 6 bases; nucleotides outside the gene matches: 5. There are 15 residues in the CDR3. Germline V CDR1 and CDR2: LGHDT, YNNKEL (reference sequence). The CDR3: CASSQVRLAADTQYF. Here the CDR3 DNA reads TGTGCCAGCAGCCAAGTTCGACTAGCGGCGGATACGCAGTATTTT.

This chain joins TRBV20-1 and TRBJ1-2; D is uncertain. The CDR3 has 10 residues. Germline CDR1 DFQATT, CDR2 SNEGSKA (reference sequence). Trimming shortened V by 7 bases and J by 6 bases, and 9 bases separated the two germline ends. CDR3 sequence (DNA): TGCAGTGTACACGGGGATGGCTACACCTTC. Amino acids: CSVHGDGYTF.

The gene calls are TRBV18 and TRBJ2-7; possibly TRBD1 for D (6 bases). V gave up 3 bases and J gave up 3 bases, with 12 bases separating them. This CDR3 is 14 amino acids long. Germline V gives CDR1 KGHSH, CDR2 LQKENI. Written as DNA, the CDR3 is TGTGCCAGCTCACCGGGACAATCGCGCTACGAGCAGTACTTC. Translating it yields CASSPGQSRYEQYF.

This clone ranks as hyperexpanded. The rearrangement joins TRBV7-8 to TRBJ1-5, with D perhaps TRBD1 (6 bases). Germline CDR1 SGHVS, CDR2 FQNEAQ. The CDR3 is made up of 14 amino acids. With 4 bases removed from V and 4 bases from J, the gap between germline ends came to 11 bases. The DNA of the CDR3 is TGTGCCAGCAGCTCGACAGGAACTAATCAGCCCCAGCATTTT. Its translation: CASSSTGTNQPQHF. The entire variable domain, with the rest obtained from reference TRBV7-8 and TRBJ1-5, is as follows: GAGVSQSPRYKVAKRGQDVALRCDPISGHVSLFWYQQALGQGPEFLTYFQNEAQLDKSGLPSDRFFAERPEGSVSTLKIQRTQQEDSAVYLCASSSTGTNQPQHFGDGTRLSIL.

The rearrangement links TRBV4-2 to TRBJ2-7, with D possibly matching TRBD2 (6 bases). The CDR3 covers 14 residues. Germline lookup yields CDR1 LGHNA and CDR2 YNFKEQ. Trimming removed 1 base at V and 4 bases at J, with 11 bases between. CDR3 bases: TGTGCCAGCAGCCAAGTCGGGGGTAGGTACGAGCAGTACTTC. It specifies CASSQVGGRYEQYF.

The V and J genes are TRBV6-2 or TRBV6-3 and TRBJ1-2, with D uncertain. The V end was cut by 5 bases, the J end by 7 bases, with 17 bases between. The CDR3 runs to 14 residues. In germline, CDR1 is MNHEY, CDR2 SVGEGT. The CDR3 bases are TGTGCCAGCAGTCCGCGACAAGCCCGGGGTGGCTACACCTTC. Translation gives CASSPRQARGGYTF.

The chain couples TRBV28 to TRBJ2-5; 7 nucleotides match TRBD1. The CDR3 runs 14 residues. V gave up 4 bases and J gave up 2 bases; unmatched junction bases: 4. CDR1 is MDHEN, CDR2 SYDVKM, per germline. CDR3 in DNA: TGTGCCAGCAGTTCGGGACAGAGTCAAGAGACCCAGTACTTC. It encodes CASSSGQSQETQYF. The complete variable domain, with remaining parts taken from reference TRBV28 and TRBJ2-5, reads DVKVTQSSRYLVKRTGEKVFLECVQDMDHENMFWYRQDPGLGLRLIYFSYDVKMKEKGDIPEGYSVSREKKERFSLILESASTNQTSMYLCASSSGQSQETQYFGPGTRLLVL.

The chain recombines TRBV19 with TRBJ1-4; no definite D call. The CDR3 spans 15 residues. CDR1 is LNHDA, CDR2 SQIVND, per germline (reference sequence). V lost 0 bases, J lost 2 bases, and 7 bases lay in between. For the CDR3, the DNA is TGTGCCAGTAGTATAGACCCCGGGACTAATGAAAAACTGTTTTTT. Encoded protein: CASSIDPGTNEKLFF.

The V call is TRBV9, the J call TRBJ1-2; 9 positions match TRBD1. The CDR3 runs 18 residues. The V segment lost 0 bases and the J segment 11 bases; nucleotides outside the gene matches: 20. Per the germline V gene, CDR1 is SGDLS and CDR2 is YYNGEE. This CDR3 reads CASSVAPTPTGGRSGYTF. The DNA of the CDR3 is TGTGCCAGCAGCGTAGCCCCGACTCCGACAGGGGGACGGTCCGGGTACACCTTC.

This chain joins TRBV11-2 and TRBJ2-3; D is possibly TRBD1 (6 bases). This CDR3 spans 14 amino acids. Germline lookup yields CDR1 SGHAT and CDR2 FQNNGV. Trimming cost V 2 bases and J 3 bases, with 9 bases left between them. Written as DNA, the CDR3 is TGTGCCAGCAGCTTAATGGGGGCAACAGATACGCAGTATTTT. It codes for CASSLMGATDTQYF.

CDR3 in amino acids: CASSLLRNSNQPQHF. The CDR3 nucleotides read TGTGCCAGCAGTTTACTCAGGAATAGCAATCAGCCCCAGCATTTT. The chain carries TRBV27 and TRBJ1-5; D is unresolved. Germline CDR1 reads MNHEY; CDR2 reads SMNVEV (reference sequence). The CDR3 is 15 amino acids. V lost 2 bases and J 0 bases, leaving 8 bases between the germline ends.